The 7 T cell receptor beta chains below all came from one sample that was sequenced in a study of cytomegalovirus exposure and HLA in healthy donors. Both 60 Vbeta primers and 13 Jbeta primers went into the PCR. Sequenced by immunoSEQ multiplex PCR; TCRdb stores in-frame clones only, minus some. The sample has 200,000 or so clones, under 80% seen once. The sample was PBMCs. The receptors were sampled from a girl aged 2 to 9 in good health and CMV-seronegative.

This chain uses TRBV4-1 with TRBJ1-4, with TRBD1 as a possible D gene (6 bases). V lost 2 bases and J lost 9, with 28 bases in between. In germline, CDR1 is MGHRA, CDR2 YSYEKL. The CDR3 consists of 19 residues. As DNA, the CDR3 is TGCGCCAGCAGCCAATTATTCCCCCTGACAGGCTTTAAGGTGAAAAAACTGTTTTTT. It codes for CASSQLFPLTGFKVKKLFF.

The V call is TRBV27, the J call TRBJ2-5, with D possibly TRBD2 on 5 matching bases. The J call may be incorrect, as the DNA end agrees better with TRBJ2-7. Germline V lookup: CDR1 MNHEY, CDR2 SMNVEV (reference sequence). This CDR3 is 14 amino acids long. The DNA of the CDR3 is TGTGCCAGCAGTTTGCTCACTAGCTCCTACGAGCAGTACTTC. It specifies CASSLLTSSYEQYF.

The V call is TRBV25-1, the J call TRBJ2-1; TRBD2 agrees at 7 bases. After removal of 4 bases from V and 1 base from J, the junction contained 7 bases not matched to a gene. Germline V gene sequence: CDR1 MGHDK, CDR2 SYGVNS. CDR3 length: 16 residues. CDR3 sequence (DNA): TGTGCCAGCAGTGGTTCCCCGCGGGGGTCCTACAATGAGCAGTTCTTC. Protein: CASSGSPRGSYNEQFF.

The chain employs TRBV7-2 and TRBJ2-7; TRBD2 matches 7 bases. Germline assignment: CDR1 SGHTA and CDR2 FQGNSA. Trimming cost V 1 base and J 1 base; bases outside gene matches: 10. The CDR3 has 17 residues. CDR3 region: CASSLVLTSKTSYEQYF. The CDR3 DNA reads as TGTGCCAGCAGCTTAGTTCTGACTAGCAAGACATCCTACGAGCAGTACTTC. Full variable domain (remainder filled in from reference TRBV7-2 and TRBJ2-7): GAGVSQSPSNKVTEKGKDVELRCDPISGHTALYWYRQSLGQGLEFLIYFQGNSAPDKSGLPSDRFSAERTGGSVSTLTIQRTQQEDSAVYLCASSLVLTSKTSYEQYFGPGTRLTVT.

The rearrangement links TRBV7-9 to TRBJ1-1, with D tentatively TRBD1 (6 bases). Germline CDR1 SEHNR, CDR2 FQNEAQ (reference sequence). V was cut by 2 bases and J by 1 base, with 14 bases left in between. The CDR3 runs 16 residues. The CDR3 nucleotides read TGTGCCAGCAGCTTAACACCCGGACAGCCGAACACTGAAGCTTTCTTT. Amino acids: CASSLTPGQPNTEAFF.

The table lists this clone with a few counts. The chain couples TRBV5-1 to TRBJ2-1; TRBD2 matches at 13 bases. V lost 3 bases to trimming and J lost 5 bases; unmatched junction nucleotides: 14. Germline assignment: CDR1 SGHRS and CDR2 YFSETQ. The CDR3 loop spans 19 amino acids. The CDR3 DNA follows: TGCGCCAGCAGCTGGAAAAGGACTAGCGGGAGTTTTTTGGACAATGAGCAGTTCTTC. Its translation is CASSWKRTSGSFLDNEQFF.

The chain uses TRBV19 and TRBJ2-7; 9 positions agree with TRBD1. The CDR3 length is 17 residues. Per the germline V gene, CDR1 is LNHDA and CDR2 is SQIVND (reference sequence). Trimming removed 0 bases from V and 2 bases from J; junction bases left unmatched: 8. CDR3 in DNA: TGTGCCAGTAGTATAGATTCCATCGGGACAGGGACCTACGAGCAGTACTTC. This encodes CASSIDSIGTGTYEQYF.